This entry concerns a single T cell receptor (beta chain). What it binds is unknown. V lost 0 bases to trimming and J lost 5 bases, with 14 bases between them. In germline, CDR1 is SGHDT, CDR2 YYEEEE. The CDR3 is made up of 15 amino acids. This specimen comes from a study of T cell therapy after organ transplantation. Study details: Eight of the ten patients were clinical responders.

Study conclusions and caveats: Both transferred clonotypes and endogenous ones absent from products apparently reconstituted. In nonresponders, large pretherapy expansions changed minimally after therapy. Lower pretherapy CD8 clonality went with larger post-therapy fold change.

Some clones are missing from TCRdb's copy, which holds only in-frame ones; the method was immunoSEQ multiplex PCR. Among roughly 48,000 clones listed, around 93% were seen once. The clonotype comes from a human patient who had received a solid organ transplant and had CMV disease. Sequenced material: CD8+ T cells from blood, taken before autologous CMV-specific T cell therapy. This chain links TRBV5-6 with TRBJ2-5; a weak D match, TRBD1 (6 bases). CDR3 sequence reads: CASSLERDNWETQYF. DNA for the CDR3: TGTGCCAGCAGCTTGGAACGGGACAATTGGGAGACCCAGTACTTC.